These 28 T cell receptor beta chains share one sample of origin, sequenced in a study of regulatory T cells in long-lasting Graves disease listed by TCRdb under 2021. To prepare the library, multiplex PCR was applied. The instrument given in TCRdb is Illumina HiSeq 4000. iRepertoire HTBI primers and Arm-PCR amplification of CDR3 regions were used to construct TCR beta libraries. TCRdb trimmed the raw reads at Q25, called clones with MiXCR and kept productive beta chains. CDR3 protein sequences are deduplicated, and each keeps its most common genes and DNA. Counted in this sample were about 400,000 distinct CDR3 sequences; less than 25% of them appeared once. Less than 25% of the sample lies in the top ten. Per the publication, the time point label means: persistent/refractory GD, antithyroid drugs over 5 years with positive TRAb. For both TCR sequencing and RNA sequencing, RNA was extracted from PBMCs using TRIzol.

The input for sequencing was peripheral blood mononuclear cells (PBMCs), taken when the disease was refractory, from a patient treated with antithyroid drugs. All receptors derive from a female donor with Graves disease.

This clonotype turned up a few times. CDR3 sequence reads: CASSIWQANTGELFF. The CDR3 DNA follows: TGCGCCAGCAGCATCTGGCAGGCGAACACCGGGGAGCTGTTTTTT. This chain connects TRBV5-1 to TRBJ2-2; D unclear. The V end lost 4 bases, the J end lost 0 bases, and 10 bases lay between the germline ends. The CDR3 totals 15 residues. Germline CDR1 is SGHRS and CDR2 is YFSETQ.

There are a few counts of this clonotype. The J gene is TRBJ2-3, the V gene TRBV27, with 11 positions matching TRBD1. The germline V gene encodes CDR1 MNHEY and CDR2 SMNVEV (reference sequence). V lost 5 bases and J lost 4; bases outside the gene matches: 8. This CDR3 contains 16 residues. As DNA, the CDR3 is TGTGCCAGCAGTCCGGACAGGGGGCGTCTAGCAGATACGCAGTATTTT. It is translated as CASSPDRGRLADTQYF.

This clonotype was seen a handful of times. V and J are TRBV5-5 and TRBJ1-3; TRBD1 matches 7 bases. Germline V lookup: CDR1 SGHKS, CDR2 YYEKEE (reference sequence). J gave up 0 bases and V 1 base, and 10 bases lay outside the gene matches. The CDR3 runs to 18 residues. The CDR3 here is CASSLNPGGFTSGNTIYF. The DNA of the CDR3 is TGTGCCAGCAGCTTGAACCCAGGGGGATTTACCTCTGGAAACACCATATATTTT.

This clonotype occurred many times. This sequence joins TRBV2 and TRBJ2-4; D gene unclear. V lost 5 bases to trimming and J lost 3 bases, with 17 bases between them. CDR1 SNHLY and CDR2 FYNNEI come from the germline V gene. This CDR3 is 16 amino acids long. The CDR3 reads CASSYDLGGGKNIQYF. For the CDR3, the DNA is TGTGCCAGCAGTTACGACTTAGGTGGTGGCAAAAACATTCAGTACTTC.

This clonotype was picked up a small number of times. The J gene is TRBJ1-6, the V gene TRBV20-1; D is ambiguous. V lost 3 bases to trimming and J lost 5 bases, with 14 bases between them. Germline assignment: CDR1 DFQATT and CDR2 SNEGSKA (reference sequence). The CDR3 totals 15 residues. CDR3 amino acids: CSARQVGMDNSPLHF. The CDR3 coding sequence is TGCAGTGCTAGGCAGGTTGGAATGGATAATTCACCCCTCCACTTT.

This clonotype has more than one count but fewer than ten. This chain joins TRBV4-1 and TRBJ2-5, with D hard to call. This CDR3 contains 14 residues. Trimming pared 0 bases from V and 5 bases from J, leaving 10 bases between. Germline V gives CDR1 MGHRA, CDR2 YSYEKL. The CDR3, as DNA: TGCGCCAGCAGCCAAGATCTGGGCGAGGAGACCCAGTACTTC. This encodes CASSQDLGEETQYF.

This clonotype was counted a few times. This chain links TRBV20-1 with TRBJ2-5, with TRBD2 identical over 9 bases. V shed 5 bases and J 5 bases; nucleotides not matched to a gene: 6. There are 13 residues in the CDR3. The germline V gene has CDR1 DFQATT and CDR2 SNEGSKA (reference sequence). The CDR3 loop is CSALAGEGETQYF. The CDR3 nucleotides read TGCAGTGCTTTAGCGGGAGAAGGGGAGACCCAGTACTTC.

This clonotype was counted a few times. This chain uses TRBV20-1 with TRBJ2-4; TRBD2 matches at 8 bases. This CDR3 region has 13 residues. With V trimmed by 3 bases and J by 8 bases, 6 bases remained unmatched. CDR1 and CDR2 from the germline V gene are DFQATT and SNEGSKA (reference sequence). DNA for the CDR3: TGCAGTGCTAGGGGACCGGGGGGGGACATTCAGTACTTC. Translated, it gives CSARGPGGDIQYF.

This clonotype was seen repeatedly, ten times or more. The chain couples TRBV7-8 to TRBJ1-1, with no clear D. The V end lost 1 base, the J end lost 1 base, and 10 bases lay between the germline ends. Germline V gives CDR1 SGHVS, CDR2 FQNEAQ. The CDR3 covers 15 residues. CDR3: CASSLGRATNTEAFF. The DNA for the CDR3 is TGTGCCAGCAGCTTAGGAAGGGCCACGAACACTGAAGCTTTCTTT.

This clonotype was recorded a few times. This rearrangement joins TRBV7-9 to TRBJ1-1; maybe TRBD1 (6 bases). The CDR3 loop spans 15 amino acids. With 8 bases removed from V and 5 bases from J, the gap between germline ends came to 21 bases. Germline values: CDR1 SEHNR, CDR2 FQNEAQ (reference sequence). This chain's CDR3 is CASPAGDTVFTEAFF. The CDR3 DNA sequence: TGTGCCAGCCCCGCGGGGGACACAGTATTTACTGAAGCTTTCTTT. The complete variable domain, with remaining parts taken from reference TRBV7-9 and TRBJ1-1, reads DTGVSQNPRHKITKRGQNVTFRCDPISEHNRLYWYRQTLGQGPEFLTYFQNEAQLEKSRLLSDRFSAERPKGSFSTLEIQRTEQGDSAMYLCASPAGDTVFTEAFFGQGTRLTVV.

This clonotype was observed many times. The chain joins TRBV7-8 to TRBJ1-1, with 9 nucleotides matching TRBD1. Germline CDR1 reads SGHVS; CDR2 reads FQNEAQ. CDR3 size: 14 residues. Trimming cost V 1 base and J 5 bases; bases outside gene matches: 2. The CDR3 is CASSLGTGVTEAFF. The CDR3 DNA reads TGTGCCAGCAGCTTAGGGACAGGGGTGACTGAAGCTTTCTTT.

This sequence joins TRBV19 and TRBJ2-5, with 8 nucleotides matching TRBD1. Per germline, CDR1 LNHDA and CDR2 SQIVND (reference sequence). The CDR3 length is 19 residues. Losses at the gene ends were 1 base for V and 5 bases for J; bases not matched to a gene: 18. The CDR3 protein is CASSIAIRTVRGRLETQYF. In DNA form, the CDR3 reads TGTGCCAGTAGTATAGCGATACGGACCGTCAGGGGGCGGTTGGAGACCCAGTACTTC. Filled out from reference TRBV19 and TRBJ2-5, the complete variable domain reads DGGITQSPKYLFRKEGQNVTLSCEQNLNHDAMYWYRQDPGQGLRLIYYSQIVNDFQKGDIAEGYSVSREKKESFPLTVTSAQKNPTAFYLCASSIAIRTVRGRLETQYFGPGTRLLVL.

This clonotype has ten or more counts. This CDR3 is CASRTLGGAYTEAFF. Here the CDR3 DNA reads TGTGCCAGCAGAACACTAGGGGGCGCCTACACTGAAGCTTTCTTT. V and J are TRBV28 and TRBJ1-1, with 7 bases fitting TRBD1. J was trimmed by 3 bases and V by 6 bases; bases with no gene match: 10. In germline, CDR1 is MDHEN, CDR2 SYDVKM. CDR3 length: 15 amino acids. The full variable domain, with the rest looked up from reference TRBV28 and TRBJ1-1, is DVKVTQSSRYLVKRTGEKVFLECVQDMDHENMFWYRQDPGLGLRLIYFSYDVKMKEKGDIPEGYSVSREKKERFSLILESASTNQTSMYLCASRTLGGAYTEAFFGQGTRLTVV.

This clonotype turned up a few times. CDR3 DNA: TGTGCCAGCAGCTTAACTTGGCGGAGCGGGAGGGGGCAAGAGACCCAGTACTTC. Encoded protein: CASSLTWRSGRGQETQYF. The V call is TRBV7-3, the J call TRBJ2-5; 10 positions agree with TRBD2. The CDR3 length is 18 residues. Germline values: CDR1 SGHTA, CDR2 FQGTGA. After removal of 0 bases from V and 2 bases from J, the junction contained 9 bases not matched to a gene.

This clonotype was seen at least ten times. The J gene is TRBJ1-4, the V gene TRBV13; D is undetermined. V was pared by 2 bases and J by 8 bases, with 12 bases between. Germline loops: CDR1 PRHDT, CDR2 FYEKMQ (reference sequence). CDR3 length equals 14 residues. CDR3 sequence reads: CASSLRRENEKLFF. CDR3 bases: TGTGCCAGCAGCTTAAGACGGGAGAACGAAAAACTGTTTTTT.

The gene calls are TRBV27 and TRBJ2-7, with D maybe TRBD2 (6 bases). The V and J ends lost 1 base and 4 bases respectively, with 20 bases between them. Germline V gene sequence: CDR1 MNHEY, CDR2 SMNVEV (reference sequence). The CDR3 is made up of 17 amino acids. CDR3 sequence (DNA): TGTGCCAGCAGTTTATACCCGCCCGGGACTTTTAGGTACGAGCAGTACTTC. Translated: CASSLYPPGTFRYEQYF.

This clonotype was counted between two and nine times. V and J are TRBV27 and TRBJ1-5, with no clear D. In germline, CDR1 is MNHEY, CDR2 SMNVEV (reference sequence). CDR3 length: 12 residues. The germline V and J ends were trimmed by 11 bases and 4 bases, with 12 bases remaining between them. DNA for the CDR3: TGTGCCGGACCCCGGTGGAATCAGCCCCAGCATTTT. It translates to CAGPRWNQPQHF.

The chain employs TRBV27 and TRBJ2-7, with 7 positions matching TRBD2. The trim removed 7 bases at V and 7 bases at J, leaving 13 bases unmatched. This CDR3 is built from 14 residues. CDR1 and CDR2 from the germline V gene are MNHEY and SMNVEV (reference sequence). For the CDR3, the DNA is TGTGCCAGCAAGAGGGGCGGGAGAGCGGGTGAGCAGTACTTC. Translated: CASKRGGRAGEQYF.

This clonotype was recorded a few times. This rearrangement joins TRBV6-1 to TRBJ2-5; no clear D gene. The CDR3 totals 10 residues. Germline V gene sequence: CDR1 MNHNS, CDR2 SASEGT. V lost 8 bases to trimming and J lost 7 bases, with 8 bases between them. Written as DNA, the CDR3 is TGTGCCAGCTATAAGGGGACCCAGTACTTC. Translated: CASYKGTQYF.

At least ten counts were recorded for this clonotype. The chain recombines TRBV2 with TRBJ1-6, with D uncertain. CDR3 length: 13 residues. CDR1 is SNHLY, CDR2 FYNNEI, per germline. V was clipped by 8 bases and J by 5 bases, with 10 bases between them. Written as DNA, the CDR3 is TGTGCCAGCTTCGAGGGAGATAATTCACCCCTCCACTTT. Translation gives CASFEGDNSPLHF.

The J gene is TRBJ2-2, the V gene TRBV20-1; D may be TRBD2 (5 bases). Germline CDR1 and CDR2: DFQATT and SNEGSKA (reference sequence). V lost 5 bases to trimming and J lost 4 bases, with 14 bases between them. This CDR3 is built from 14 residues. The CDR3 protein is CSALLTTSTGELFF. The CDR3 nucleotides are TGCAGTGCTTTATTGACTACCAGCACCGGGGAGCTGTTTTTT.

This clonotype has a count of ten or more. The chain carries TRBV12-3 or TRBV12-4 and TRBJ2-7; D could derive from TRBD1 or TRBD2 (5 bases each). The CDR3 is made up of 14 amino acids. V was clipped by 3 bases and J by 4 bases, with 13 bases between them. CDR3 DNA: TGTGCCAGCAGTTTTCGAGGGGATGGATACGAGCAGTACTTC. Translating it yields CASSFRGDGYEQYF.

Many counts were recorded for this clonotype. V is TRBV20-1 and J is TRBJ1-5; tentative D call: TRBD1 (5 bases). The germline V and J ends were trimmed by 6 bases and 0 bases, with 12 bases remaining between them. Germline CDR1 is DFQATT and CDR2 is SNEGSKA (reference sequence). The CDR3 is 14 residues long. DNA of the CDR3: TGCAGTGCGAGAAAAGGGGATAGCAATCAGCCCCAGCATTTT. It encodes CSARKGDSNQPQHF.

This chain joins TRBV5-6 and TRBJ1-1; D not resolved. The V gene's germline CDR1 is SGHDT and CDR2 YYEEEE. Trimming removed 9 bases at V and 0 bases at J, with 18 bases between. This CDR3 spans 15 amino acids. Here the CDR3 DNA reads TGTGCCAACAAACAACGAGTGGAGGTGAACACTGAAGCTTTCTTT. It specifies CANKQRVEVNTEAFF.

The rearrangement links TRBV7-2 to TRBJ2-7; D remains ambiguous. Germline V gives CDR1 SGHTA, CDR2 FQGNSA. The CDR3 is 14 amino acids. V was cut by 5 bases and J by 5 bases, with 16 bases left in between. The CDR3 DNA is TGTGCCAGCAGCATCGGCCCATTCGTCCACGAGCAGTACTTC. This encodes CASSIGPFVHEQYF.

This clonotype showed up many times. The gene calls are TRBV12-3 or TRBV12-4 and TRBJ1-5; D unclear. V was cut by 0 bases and J by 6 bases, with 6 bases left in between. CDR3 size: 13 residues. CDR3: CASSLAWSQPQHF. DNA for the CDR3: TGTGCCAGCAGTTTAGCGTGGTCTCAGCCCCAGCATTTT.

This chain connects TRBV7-2 to TRBJ2-3; no clear D. The CDR3 runs 14 residues. The germline V gene has CDR1 SGHTA and CDR2 FQGNSA. The V gene lost 0 bases and the J gene lost 2 bases, with 6 bases spanning the gap. The CDR3 here is CASSLAAFTDTQYF. In nucleotides, the CDR3 is TGTGCCAGCAGCTTAGCAGCTTTCACAGATACGCAGTATTTT.

The genes are TRBV15 and TRBJ2-7; 9 nucleotides agree with TRBD2. Trimming took 6 bases from V and 6 from J; bases not matched to a gene: 6. CDR3 length: 13 amino acids. Germline lookup yields CDR1 LNHNV and CDR2 YYDKDF (reference sequence). The CDR3 DNA reads as TGTGCCACCAGGAGGAGTAGCGGGAGCGAGCAGTACTTC. Translation gives CATRRSSGSEQYF.